This T cell receptor beta chain originates from a study of OX40 agonist ivuxolimab in advanced cancers. Study as a whole: An anti-OX40 (CD134) antibody with agonistic activity, ivuxolimab, was administered to patients. Study-level points and caveats: Among expanded peripheral T cells, antigen specificity went undetermined.

Method: immunoSEQ multiplex PCR; TCRdb's copy keeps in-frame clones and lacks some. Among tens of thousands of clones listed, around 84% were seen once. Remarks on this clone: Its cognate antigen is unknown.

V lost 1 base, J lost 2 bases, and 14 bases lay in between. The CDR3 spans 16 residues. Looked up from germline, CDR1 is SGHTA and CDR2 is FQGNSA. The TCR originated in an adult with an advanced solid tumor such as melanoma, head and neck, liver or kidney cancer. The starting material was CD4+ or CD8+ T cells sorted from blood, obtained in a trial of the OX40 agonist ivuxolimab. The chain is built from TRBV7-2 and TRBJ2-5; D might be TRBD1 (6 bases). CDR3 in amino acids: CASSLVPGVRQETQYF. CDR3 bases: TGTGCCAGCAGCTTAGTCCCAGGGGTGAGACAAGAGACCCAGTACTTC.